Described below is a single T cell receptor (beta chain) sequence and its context. Its target is unknown. The sample is drawn from a study of cytotoxic CD8 clonotypes in ibrutinib-treated CLL. The method was immunoSEQ multiplex PCR; TCRdb's version includes in-frame clones alone and lacks a portion of them. Altogether about 92,000 clones are present, 60% to 80% being singletons, with the ten largest covering 20% to 25%. This CDR3 region has 14 residues. Germline assignment: CDR1 MNHNS and CDR2 SASEGT. The junction had 14 bases not matched to a gene; V was cut back by 6 bases and J by 10 bases. Study conclusions and caveats: Patients showed higher baseline clonality than age-matched healthy donors, and it tracked circulating CD8+ T-cell counts.

This clonotype originated in a human donor with chronic lymphocytic leukemia. The genes are TRBV6-1 and TRBJ2-7; 8 bases are a match to TRBD2. The sequencing here drew on PBMCs, taken after 24 months of ibrutinib treatment. The CDR3 coding sequence is TGTGCCAGCAGCGATACCCTCTCCGGGACTAGTCAGTACTTC. It yields the protein CASSDTLSGTSQYF.